This entry is about one T cell receptor beta chain. Its cognate antigen is unknown. One entry per CDR3 protein, called by TCRdb with MiXCR from the reads. The data show 5,000 to 7,000 distinct CDR3 sequences, over 15% seen once. CDR1 is LGHDT, CDR2 YNNKEL, per germline (reference sequence). The CDR3 extends over 14 amino acids. V dropped 0 bases and J dropped 3 bases, with 9 bases sitting between them. This entry is derived from a study of liver allograft versus peripheral blood T cells. Study-level background: In transplanted livers, T cell receptor repertoires were compared with those found in the recipients' peripheral blood. General study findings and limits: In liver allografts, T cell receptor repertoires reportedly differed from the repertoires found in peripheral blood.

This chain joins TRBV3-1 and TRBJ2-7; D call uncertain. This clonotype originated in a human patient who had a liver transplant. Part of the T cell pool may stem from the graft donor. The CDR3 DNA is TGTGCCAGCAGCCAAGATTTGTATGGCTACGAGCAGTACTTC. This sequence encodes CASSQDLYGYEQYF.